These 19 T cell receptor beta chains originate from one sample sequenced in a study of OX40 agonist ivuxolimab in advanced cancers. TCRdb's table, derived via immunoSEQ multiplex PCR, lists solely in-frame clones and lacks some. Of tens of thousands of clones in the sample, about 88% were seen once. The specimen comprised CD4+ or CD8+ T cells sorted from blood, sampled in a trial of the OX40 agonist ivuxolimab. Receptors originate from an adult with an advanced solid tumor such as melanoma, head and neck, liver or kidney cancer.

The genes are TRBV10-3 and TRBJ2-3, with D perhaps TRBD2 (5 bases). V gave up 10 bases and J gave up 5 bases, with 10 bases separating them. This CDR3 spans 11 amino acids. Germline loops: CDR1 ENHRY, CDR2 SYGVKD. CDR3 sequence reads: CATRREDTQYF. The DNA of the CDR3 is TGTGCCACGAGACGGGAAGATACGCAGTATTTT.

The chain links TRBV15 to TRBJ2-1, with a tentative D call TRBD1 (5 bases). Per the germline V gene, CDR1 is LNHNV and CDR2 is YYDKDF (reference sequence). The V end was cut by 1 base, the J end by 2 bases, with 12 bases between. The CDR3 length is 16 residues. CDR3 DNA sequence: TGTGCCACCAGCAGAGTAACCAGGGCGACCTACAATGAGCAGTTCTTC. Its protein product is CATSRVTRATYNEQFF. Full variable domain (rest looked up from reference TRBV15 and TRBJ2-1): DAMVIQNPRYQVTQFGKPVTLSCSQTLNHNVMYWYQQKSSQAPKLLFHYYDKDFNNEADTPDNFQSRRPNTSFCFLDIRSPGLGDTAMYLCATSRVTRATYNEQFFGPGTRLTVL.

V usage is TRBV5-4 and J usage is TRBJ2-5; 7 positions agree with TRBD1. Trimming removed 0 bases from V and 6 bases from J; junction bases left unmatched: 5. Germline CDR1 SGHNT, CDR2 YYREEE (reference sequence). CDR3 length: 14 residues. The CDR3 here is CASSLDRGGKTQYF. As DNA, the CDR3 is TGTGCCAGCAGCTTGGACAGGGGTGGGAAGACCCAGTACTTC.

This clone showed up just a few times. CDR3 in amino acids: CASGLSGAEAFF. Here the CDR3 DNA reads TGTGCTAGTGGTTTGAGCGGAGCTGAAGCTTTCTTT. This chain uses TRBV12-5 with TRBJ1-1; D remains unclear. Trimming took 2 bases from V and 6 from J, leaving 7 bases between them. This CDR3 region has 12 residues. The germline gives CDR1 LGHNT, CDR2 FRNRAP.

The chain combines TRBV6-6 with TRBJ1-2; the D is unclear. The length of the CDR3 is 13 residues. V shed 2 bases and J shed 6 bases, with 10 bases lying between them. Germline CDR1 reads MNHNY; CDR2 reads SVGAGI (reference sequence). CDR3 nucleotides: TGTGCCAGCAGTTACGACGGAAACGATGGCTACACCTTC. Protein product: CASSYDGNDGYTF.

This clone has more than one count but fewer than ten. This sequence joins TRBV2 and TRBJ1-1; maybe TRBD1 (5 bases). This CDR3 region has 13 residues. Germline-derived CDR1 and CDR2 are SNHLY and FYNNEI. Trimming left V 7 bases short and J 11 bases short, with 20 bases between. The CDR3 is CASTRGEEPRAFF. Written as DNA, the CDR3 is TGTGCCAGCACACGGGGGGAAGAACCTCGGGCTTTCTTT. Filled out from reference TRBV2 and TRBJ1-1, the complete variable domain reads EPEVTQTPSHQVTQMGQEVILRCVPISNHLYFYWYRQILGQKVEFLVSFYNNEISEKSEIFDDQFSVERPDGSNFTLKIRSTKLEDSAMYFCASTRGEEPRAFFGQGTRLTVV.

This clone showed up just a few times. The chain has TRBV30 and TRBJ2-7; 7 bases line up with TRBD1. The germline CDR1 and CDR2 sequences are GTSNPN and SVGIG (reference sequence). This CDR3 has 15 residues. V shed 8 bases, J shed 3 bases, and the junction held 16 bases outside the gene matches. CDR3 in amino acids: CAGKIRDRTLYEQYF. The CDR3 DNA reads TGTGCCGGGAAGATAAGGGACAGAACTCTCTACGAGCAGTACTTC.

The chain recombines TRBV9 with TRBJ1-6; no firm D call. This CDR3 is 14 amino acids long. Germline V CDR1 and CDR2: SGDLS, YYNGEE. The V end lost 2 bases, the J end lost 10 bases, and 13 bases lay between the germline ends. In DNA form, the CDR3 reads TGTGCCAGCAGCGTGGGGAGTCTTAGCTCACCCCTCCACTTT. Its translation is CASSVGSLSSPLHF.

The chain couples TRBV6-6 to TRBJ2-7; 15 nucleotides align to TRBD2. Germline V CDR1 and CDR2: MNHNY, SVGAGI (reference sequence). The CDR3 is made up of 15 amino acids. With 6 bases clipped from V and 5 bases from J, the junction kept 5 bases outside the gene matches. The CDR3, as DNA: TGTGCCAGCAGAAAGGGACTAGCGGGAGGCAACGAGCAGTACTTC. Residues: CASRKGLAGGNEQYF.

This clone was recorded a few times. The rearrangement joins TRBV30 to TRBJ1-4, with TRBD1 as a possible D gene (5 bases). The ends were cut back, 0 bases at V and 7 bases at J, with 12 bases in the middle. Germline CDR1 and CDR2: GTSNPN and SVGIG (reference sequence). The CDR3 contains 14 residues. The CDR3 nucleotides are TGTGCCTGGAGTGTGGGCAGGGCCGGTGAAAAACTGTTTTTT. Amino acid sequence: CAWSVGRAGEKLFF.

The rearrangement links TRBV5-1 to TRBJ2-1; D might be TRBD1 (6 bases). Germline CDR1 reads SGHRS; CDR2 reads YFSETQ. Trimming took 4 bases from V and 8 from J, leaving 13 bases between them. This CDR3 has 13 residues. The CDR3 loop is CASSVDSRDEQFF. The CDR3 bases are TGCGCCAGCAGCGTGGACAGTAGGGATGAGCAGTTCTTC.

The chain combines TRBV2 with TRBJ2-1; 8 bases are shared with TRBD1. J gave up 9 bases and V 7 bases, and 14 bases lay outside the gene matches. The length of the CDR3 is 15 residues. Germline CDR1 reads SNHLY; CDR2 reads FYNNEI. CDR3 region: CASTPGAGGIREQFF. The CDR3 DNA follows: TGTGCCAGCACCCCTGGGGCAGGGGGCATCCGTGAGCAGTTCTTC.

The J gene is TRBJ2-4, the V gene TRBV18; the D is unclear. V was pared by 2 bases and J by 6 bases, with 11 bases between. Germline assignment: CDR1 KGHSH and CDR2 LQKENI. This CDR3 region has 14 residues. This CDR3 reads CASSPTGRRNIQYF. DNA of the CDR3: TGTGCCAGCTCACCAACCGGCCGAAGAAACATTCAGTACTTC.

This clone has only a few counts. For the CDR3, the DNA is TGTGCCAGCAGCGTGGCCCCGGCCAGGGGGACGGAGACCCAGTACTTC. Its protein product is CASSVAPARGTETQYF. This sequence joins TRBV9 and TRBJ2-5; 7 bases map to TRBD1. The CDR3 totals 16 residues. After removal of 2 bases from V and 5 bases from J, the junction contained 12 bases not matched to a gene. Germline-derived CDR1 and CDR2 are SGDLS and YYNGEE.

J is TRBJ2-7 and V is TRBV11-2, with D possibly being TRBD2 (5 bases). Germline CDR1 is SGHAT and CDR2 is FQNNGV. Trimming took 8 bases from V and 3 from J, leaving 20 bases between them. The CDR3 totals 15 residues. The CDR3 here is CASLQPSEGSYEQYF. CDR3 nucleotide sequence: TGTGCCAGCCTCCAGCCGTCTGAGGGTAGCTACGAGCAGTACTTC.

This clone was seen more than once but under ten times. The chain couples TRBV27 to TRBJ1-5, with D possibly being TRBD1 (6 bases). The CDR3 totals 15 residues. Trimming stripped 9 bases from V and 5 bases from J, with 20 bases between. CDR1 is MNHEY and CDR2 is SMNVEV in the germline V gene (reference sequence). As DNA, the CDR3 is TGTGCCAGGGCCCGATTGGGGGCCGGGTATCAGCCCCAGCATTTT. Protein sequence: CARARLGAGYQPQHF.

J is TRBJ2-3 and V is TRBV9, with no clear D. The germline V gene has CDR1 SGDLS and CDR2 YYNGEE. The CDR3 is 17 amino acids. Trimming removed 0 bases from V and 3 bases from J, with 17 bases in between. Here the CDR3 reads CASSVVSRTSRTDTQYF. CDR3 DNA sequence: TGTGCCAGCAGCGTAGTTTCGCGAACGTCCAGGACAGATACGCAGTATTTT.

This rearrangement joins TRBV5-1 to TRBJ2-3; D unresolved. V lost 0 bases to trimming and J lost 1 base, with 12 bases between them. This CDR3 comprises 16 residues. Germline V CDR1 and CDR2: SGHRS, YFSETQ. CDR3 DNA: TGCGCCAGCAGCTTGGGAAGTCACGTGCGCACAGATACGCAGTATTTT. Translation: CASSLGSHVRTDTQYF.

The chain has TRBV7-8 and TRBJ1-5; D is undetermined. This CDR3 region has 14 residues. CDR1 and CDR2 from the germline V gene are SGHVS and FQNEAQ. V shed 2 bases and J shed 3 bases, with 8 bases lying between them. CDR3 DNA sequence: TGTGCCAGCAGCTTAACCCGATTCAATCAGCCCCAGCATTTT. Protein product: CASSLTRFNQPQHF.